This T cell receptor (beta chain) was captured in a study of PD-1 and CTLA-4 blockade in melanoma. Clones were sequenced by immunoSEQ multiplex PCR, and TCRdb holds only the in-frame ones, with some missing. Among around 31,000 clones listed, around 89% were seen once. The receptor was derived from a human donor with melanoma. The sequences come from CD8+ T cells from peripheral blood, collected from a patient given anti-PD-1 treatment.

The CDR3 DNA sequence: TGTGCCACCAGCTCCCTGGGGAGCGGGGTAGAGGAGACCCAGTACTTC. Translation: CATSSLGSGVEETQYF. The chain couples TRBV15 to TRBJ2-5; 7 bases line up with TRBD2. This CDR3 is built from 16 residues. Germline trimming cut 5 bases from V and 5 bases from J; bases unmatched to any gene: 14. The germline gives CDR1 LNHNV, CDR2 YYDKDF (reference sequence).